The clone carrying this T cell receptor beta chain has just one count. The data were produced by immunoSEQ multiplex PCR, yet TCRdb's version contains in-frame clones alone and is incomplete. The sample has 900,000 to 1,200,000 clones, around 78% seen once. The data stem from a study of shared clonotypes between healthy human individuals. Germline loops: CDR1 SGHTA, CDR2 FQGTGA. After removal of 5 bases from V and 6 bases from J, the junction contained 6 bases not matched to a gene. This CDR3 region has 14 residues. The TCR originated in a man between 18 and 29 years old in good health. Some clones in this sample may be carry-over from other donors' samples. Sequencing input: memory CD4+ T cells from PBMCs. Subset described: CD45RA-negative fraction. V gene TRBV7-3 combines with J gene TRBJ2-1; TRBD1 agrees at 8 bases. The CDR3 here is CASSAQGARNEQFF. CDR3 sequence (DNA): TGTGCCAGCAGCGCGCAGGGGGCGCGCAATGAGCAGTTCTTC.